This T cell receptor beta chain derives from a study of blood T cell repertoires in COVID-19. The germline CDR1 and CDR2 sequences are MNHNS and SASEGT. The CDR3 is 15 residues long. V dropped 2 bases and J dropped 2 bases, with 12 bases sitting between them. Methods used by the authors: Estimation of nucleated cell counts relied on the amplification of reference gene primers. Profiled with immunoSEQ multiplex PCR; TCRdb holds only in-frame clones, not every one. V, J and clone size were drawn from that table, and D and trimming were deduced from the DNA. The sample lists 250,000 to 300,000 clones; around 81% were seen once.

The sequencing input was peripheral blood. The clonotype originates from a woman aged 55 to 70 with active or convalescent COVID-19. V is TRBV6-1 and J is TRBJ2-5; no reliable D call. CDR3 amino acids: CASSERVQHQETQYF. CDR3 in DNA: TGTGCCAGCAGTGAACGGGTCCAACATCAAGAGACCCAGTACTTC.